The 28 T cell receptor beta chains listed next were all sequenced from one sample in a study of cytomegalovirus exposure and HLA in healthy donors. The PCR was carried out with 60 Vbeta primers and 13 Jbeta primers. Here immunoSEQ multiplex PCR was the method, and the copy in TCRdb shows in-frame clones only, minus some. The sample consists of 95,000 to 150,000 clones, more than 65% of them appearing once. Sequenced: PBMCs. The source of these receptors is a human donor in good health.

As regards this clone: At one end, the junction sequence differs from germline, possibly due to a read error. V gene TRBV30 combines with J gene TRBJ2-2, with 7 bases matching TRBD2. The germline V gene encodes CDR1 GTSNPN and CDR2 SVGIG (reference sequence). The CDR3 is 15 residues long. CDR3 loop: CAWGVWRGKGGELFF. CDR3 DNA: TGTGCCTGGGGTGTTTGGCGGGGGAAGGGCGGGGAGCTGTTTTTT.

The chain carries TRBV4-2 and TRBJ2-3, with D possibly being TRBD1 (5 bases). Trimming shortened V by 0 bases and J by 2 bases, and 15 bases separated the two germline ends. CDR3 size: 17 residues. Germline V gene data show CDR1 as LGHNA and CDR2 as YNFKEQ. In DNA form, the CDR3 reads TGTGCCAGCAGCCAAGAAGGGGCCCAGGTGGACACAGATACGCAGTATTTT. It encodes CASSQEGAQVDTDTQYF.

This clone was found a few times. This CDR3 is CARSSPGAGVSYNEQFF. Here the CDR3 DNA reads TGTGCCAGAAGCTCCCCCGGGGCGGGAGTCTCCTACAATGAGCAGTTCTTC. The chain uses TRBV5-3 and TRBJ2-1; 7 bases match TRBD2. TRBV5-3 is given ORF status, its function remaining uncertain. The CDR3 is made up of 17 amino acids. V dropped 3 bases and J dropped 0; count of bases not matched to a gene: 9.

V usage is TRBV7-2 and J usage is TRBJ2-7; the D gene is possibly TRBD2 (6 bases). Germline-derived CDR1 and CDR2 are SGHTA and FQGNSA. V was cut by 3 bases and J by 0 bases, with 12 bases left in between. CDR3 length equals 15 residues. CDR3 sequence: CASSLGGTLSYEQYF. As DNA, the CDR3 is TGTGCCAGCAGCTTGGGGGGAACCCTCTCCTACGAGCAGTACTTC.

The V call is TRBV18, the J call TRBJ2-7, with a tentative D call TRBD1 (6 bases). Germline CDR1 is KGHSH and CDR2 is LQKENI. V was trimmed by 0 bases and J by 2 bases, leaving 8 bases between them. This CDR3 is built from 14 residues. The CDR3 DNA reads TGTGCCAGCTCACCACCGGGACACCCCTACGAGCAGTACTTC. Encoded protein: CASSPPGHPYEQYF.

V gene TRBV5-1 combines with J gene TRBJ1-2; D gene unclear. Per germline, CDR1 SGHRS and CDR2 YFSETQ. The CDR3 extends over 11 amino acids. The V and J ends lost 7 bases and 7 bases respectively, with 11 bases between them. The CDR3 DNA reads TGCGCCAGCGCCGCGGGTGCTGGCTACACCTTC. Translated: CASAAGAGYTF.

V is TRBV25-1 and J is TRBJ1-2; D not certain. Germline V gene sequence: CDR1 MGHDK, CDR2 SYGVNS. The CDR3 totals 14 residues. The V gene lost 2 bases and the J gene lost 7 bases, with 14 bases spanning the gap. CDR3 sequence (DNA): TGTGCCAGCAGTGAAGGAGGCCGGCGTGGTGGCTACACCTTC. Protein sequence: CASSEGGRRGGYTF.

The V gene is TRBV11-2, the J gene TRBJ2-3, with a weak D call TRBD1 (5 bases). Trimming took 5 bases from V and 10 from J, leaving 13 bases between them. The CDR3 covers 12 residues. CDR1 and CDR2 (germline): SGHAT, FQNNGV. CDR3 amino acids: CASSPPQGPQYF. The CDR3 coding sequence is TGTGCCAGCAGCCCACCCCAGGGCCCGCAGTATTTT.

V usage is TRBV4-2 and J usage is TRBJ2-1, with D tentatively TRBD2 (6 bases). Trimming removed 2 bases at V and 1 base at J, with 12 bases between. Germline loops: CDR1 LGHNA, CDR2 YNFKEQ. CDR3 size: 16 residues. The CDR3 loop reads CASSQLGGGSYNEQFF. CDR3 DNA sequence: TGTGCCAGCAGCCAATTGGGGGGAGGATCCTACAATGAGCAGTTCTTC.

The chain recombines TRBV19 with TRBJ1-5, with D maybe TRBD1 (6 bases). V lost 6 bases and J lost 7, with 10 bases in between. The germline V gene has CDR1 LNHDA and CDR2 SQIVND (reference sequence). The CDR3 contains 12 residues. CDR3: CASRLQGQPQHF. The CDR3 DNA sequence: TGTGCCAGTAGGTTACAGGGCCAGCCCCAGCATTTT.

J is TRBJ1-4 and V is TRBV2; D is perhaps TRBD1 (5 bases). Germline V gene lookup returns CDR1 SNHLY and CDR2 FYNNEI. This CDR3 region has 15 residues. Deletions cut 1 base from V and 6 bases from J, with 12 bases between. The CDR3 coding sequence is TGTGCCAGCAGTGAAGGTCTGGCGGGGGATGAAAAACTGTTTTTT. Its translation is CASSEGLAGDEKLFF.

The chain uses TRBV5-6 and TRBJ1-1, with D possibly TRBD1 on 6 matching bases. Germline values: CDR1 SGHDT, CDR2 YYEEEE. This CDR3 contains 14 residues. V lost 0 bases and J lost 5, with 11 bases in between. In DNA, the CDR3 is TGTGCCAGCAGCTTGGAACAGGGTTGGACTGAAGCTTTCTTT. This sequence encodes CASSLEQGWTEAFF.

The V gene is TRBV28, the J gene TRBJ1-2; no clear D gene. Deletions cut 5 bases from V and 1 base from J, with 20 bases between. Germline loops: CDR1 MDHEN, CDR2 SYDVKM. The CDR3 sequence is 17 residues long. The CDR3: CASSPTPGGDLNYGYTF. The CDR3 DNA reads TGTGCCAGCAGTCCTACCCCTGGCGGAGATCTTAACTATGGCTACACCTTC.

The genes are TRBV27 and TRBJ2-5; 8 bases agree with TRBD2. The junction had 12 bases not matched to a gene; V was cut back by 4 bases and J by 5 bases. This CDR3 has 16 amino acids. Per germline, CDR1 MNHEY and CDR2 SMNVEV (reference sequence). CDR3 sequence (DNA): TGTGCCAGCAGTTATAGCGGGAACCCTCTAGTGGAGACCCAGTACTTC. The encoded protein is CASSYSGNPLVETQYF.

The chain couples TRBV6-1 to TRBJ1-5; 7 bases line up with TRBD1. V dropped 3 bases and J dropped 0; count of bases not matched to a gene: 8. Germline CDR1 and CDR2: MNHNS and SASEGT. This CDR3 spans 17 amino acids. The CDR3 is CASSERSGQHSNQPQHF. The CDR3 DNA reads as TGTGCCAGCAGTGAGAGGTCGGGACAGCATAGCAATCAGCCCCAGCATTTT.

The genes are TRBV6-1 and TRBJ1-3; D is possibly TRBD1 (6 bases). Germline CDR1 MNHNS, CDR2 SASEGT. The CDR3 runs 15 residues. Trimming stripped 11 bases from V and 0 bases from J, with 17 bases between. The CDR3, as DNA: TGTGCCGGGGACAAGGGCACCGGCTCTGGAAACACCATATATTTT. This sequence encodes CAGDKGTGSGNTIYF.

CDR3 DNA sequence: TGCGCCAGCAGCTTGTCACCGGGACAGCCCGAAGATACGCAGTATTTT. It is translated as CASSLSPGQPEDTQYF. V usage is TRBV5-1 and J usage is TRBJ2-3; 7 nucleotides agree with TRBD1. The CDR3 is 16 amino acids. Per the germline V gene, CDR1 is SGHRS and CDR2 is YFSETQ. V trimming: 1 base; J trimming: 5 bases; junction bases outside the gene matches: 10.

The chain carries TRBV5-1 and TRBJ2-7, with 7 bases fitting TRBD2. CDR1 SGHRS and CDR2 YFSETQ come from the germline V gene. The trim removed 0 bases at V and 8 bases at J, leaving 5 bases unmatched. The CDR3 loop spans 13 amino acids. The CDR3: CASSLATGTKQYF. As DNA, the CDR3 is TGCGCCAGCAGCTTGGCTACTGGGACTAAGCAGTACTTC.

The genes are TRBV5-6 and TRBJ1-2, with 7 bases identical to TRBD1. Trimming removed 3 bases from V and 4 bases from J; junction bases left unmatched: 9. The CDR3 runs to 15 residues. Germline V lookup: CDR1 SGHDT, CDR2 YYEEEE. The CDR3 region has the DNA TGTGCCAGCAGCTCAACACGACAGGGAAGCTATGGCTACACCTTC. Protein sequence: CASSSTRQGSYGYTF.

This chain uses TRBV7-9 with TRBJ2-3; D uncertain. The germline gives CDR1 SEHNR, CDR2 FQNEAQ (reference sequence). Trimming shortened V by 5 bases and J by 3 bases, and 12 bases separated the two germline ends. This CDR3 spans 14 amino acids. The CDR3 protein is CASSRFGPTDTQYF. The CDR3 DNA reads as TGTGCCAGCAGCCGGTTTGGTCCGACAGATACGCAGTATTTT.

The CDR3: CASKGTGYEQYF. The CDR3 bases are TGTGCCAGCAAGGGGACAGGCTACGAGCAGTACTTC. This chain connects TRBV11-2 to TRBJ2-7; TRBD1 matches 8 bases. The V gene's germline CDR1 is SGHAT and CDR2 FQNNGV. The CDR3 totals 12 residues. The junction had 2 bases not matched to a gene; V was cut back by 7 bases and J by 3 bases.

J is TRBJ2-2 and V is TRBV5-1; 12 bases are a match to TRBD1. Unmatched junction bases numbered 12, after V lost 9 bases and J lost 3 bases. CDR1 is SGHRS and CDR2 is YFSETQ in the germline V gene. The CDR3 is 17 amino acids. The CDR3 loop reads CATSPGQGARDTGELFF. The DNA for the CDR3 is TGCGCCACTTCACCGGGACAGGGGGCGCGTGACACCGGGGAGCTGTTTTTT. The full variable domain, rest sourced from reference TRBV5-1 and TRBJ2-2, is KAGVTQTPRYLIKTRGQQVTLSCSPISGHRSVSWYQQTPGQGLQFLFEYFSETQRNKGNFPGRFSGRQFSNSRSEMNVSTLELGDSALYLCATSPGQGARDTGELFFGEGSRLTVL.

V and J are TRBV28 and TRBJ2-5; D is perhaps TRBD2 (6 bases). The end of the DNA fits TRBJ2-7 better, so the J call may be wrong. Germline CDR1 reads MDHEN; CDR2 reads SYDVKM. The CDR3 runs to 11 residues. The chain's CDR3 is CATGGAYEQYF. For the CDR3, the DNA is TGTGCCACCGGGGGTGCCTACGAGCAGTACTTC.

CDR3 DNA sequence: TGTGCCAGCAGCTTAGAGGGTTCGTTTTACAATGAGCAGTTCTTC. Protein sequence: CASSLEGSFYNEQFF. This rearrangement joins TRBV5-6 to TRBJ2-1; the D gene is possibly TRBD2 (5 bases). The CDR3 covers 15 residues. Trimming pared 2 bases from V and 4 bases from J, leaving 13 bases between. Germline lookup yields CDR1 SGHDT and CDR2 YYEEEE.

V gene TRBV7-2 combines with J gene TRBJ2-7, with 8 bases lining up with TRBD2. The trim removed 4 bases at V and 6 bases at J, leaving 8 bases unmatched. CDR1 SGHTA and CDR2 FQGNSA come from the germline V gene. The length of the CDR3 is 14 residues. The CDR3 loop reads CASSYLAGSFEQYF. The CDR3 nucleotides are TGTGCCAGCAGCTATTTAGCGGGATCTTTCGAGCAGTACTTC.

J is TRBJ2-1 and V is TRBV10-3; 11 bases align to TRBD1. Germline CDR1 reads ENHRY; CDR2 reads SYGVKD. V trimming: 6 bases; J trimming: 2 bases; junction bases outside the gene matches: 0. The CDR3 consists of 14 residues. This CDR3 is CAIRGQGAYNEQFF. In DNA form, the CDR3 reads TGTGCCATCAGGGGACAGGGGGCCTACAATGAGCAGTTCTTC.

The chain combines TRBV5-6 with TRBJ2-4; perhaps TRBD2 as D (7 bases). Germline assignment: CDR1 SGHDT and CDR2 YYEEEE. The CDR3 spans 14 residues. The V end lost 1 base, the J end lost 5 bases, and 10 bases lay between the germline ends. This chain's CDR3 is CASSLRGGQNIQYF. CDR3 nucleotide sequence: TGTGCCAGCAGCTTGAGGGGGGGTCAAAACATTCAGTACTTC.

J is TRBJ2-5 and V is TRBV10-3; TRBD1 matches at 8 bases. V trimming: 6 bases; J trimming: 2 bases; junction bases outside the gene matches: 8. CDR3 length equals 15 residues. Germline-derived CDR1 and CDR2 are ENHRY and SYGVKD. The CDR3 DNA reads TGTGCCATCAGCGCGCTGACAGGGGAACAAGAGACCCAGTACTTC. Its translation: CAISALTGEQETQYF.